The rows below give T cell receptor beta chains drawn from one sample of a study of cytomegalovirus exposure and HLA in healthy donors. Assay used: immunoSEQ multiplex PCR; TCRdb lists only in-frame clones, some missing. The sample shows some 150,000 clones, roughly 90% of them seen only once. Sample: PBMCs. These TCRs come from a man younger than 35 in good health and CMV-seropositive. The CDR3 runs from the conserved cysteine through the conserved F or W. Fields, in order: J gene, D gene, V gene, CDR3 protein. A D gene is named only where the DNA matches it firmly.

J: TRBJ1-4
D: NA
V: TRBV2
CDR3: CASRFGNEKLFF

J: TRBJ2-7
D: NA
V: TRBV11-2
CDR3: CASSPKYSPYEQYF

J: TRBJ2-5
D: NA
V: TRBV7-3
CDR3: CASSPRAGSLETQYF

J: TRBJ1-1
D: NA
V: TRBV7-2
CDR3: CASSLGGLGNTEAFF

J: TRBJ2-7
D: NA
V: TRBV21-1
CDR3: CASSTDGSSGRGTYEQYF

J: TRBJ2-2
D: NA
V: TRBV7-3
CDR3: CASSLNSGQVTGELFF

J: TRBJ1-2
D: TRBD1
V: TRBV4-1
CDR3: CASSQGPARDRVNYGYTF

J: TRBJ2-1
D: TRBD1
V: TRBV18
CDR3: CASSPGDRASYNEQFF

J: TRBJ1-1
D: NA
V: TRBV5-1
CDR3: CASSLNMNTEAFF

J: TRBJ2-2
D: TRBD2
V: TRBV5-4
CDR3: CASSLVGGMNTGELFF

J: TRBJ2-5
D: NA
V: TRBV5-4
CDR3: CASSLGALDPLYETQYF

J: TRBJ2-2
D: NA
V: TRBV7-3
CDR3: CASSLRPVPSELNTGELFF

J: TRBJ2-3
D: TRBD1
V: TRBV27
CDR3: CASSAGQGLDTQYF

J: TRBJ1-2
D: TRBD1
V: TRBV7-9
CDR3: CASSLTGQGVQDYGYTF

J: TRBJ2-5
D: TRBD2
V: TRBV6-5
CDR3: CAALGGEGETQYF

J: TRBJ2-1
D: TRBD2
V: TRBV5-1
CDR3: CASSLDGTSVDEQFF

J: TRBJ1-1
D: NA
V: TRBV18
CDR3: CASSPSSDSEAFF

J: TRBJ2-2
D: TRBD2
V: TRBV30
CDR3: CAWSNFRLAGGLGTGELFF

J: TRBJ2-7
D: TRBD1
V: TRBV29-1
CDR3: CSAFTPGQGGEQYF

J: TRBJ2-7
D: NA
V: TRBV2
CDR3: CASIHGGGLGQYF

J: TRBJ1-6
D: TRBD1
V: TRBV28
CDR3: CASTTRQGANSPLHF

J: TRBJ2-2
D: TRBD1
V: TRBV19
CDR3: CASSIGGTGVTGELFF

J: TRBJ1-2
D: NA
V: TRBV27
CDR3: CASSSRGTVNYGYTF

J: TRBJ1-1
D: NA
V: TRBV7-6
CDR3: CASSIGQRNTEAFF

J: TRBJ1-1
D: TRBD1
V: TRBV6-6
CDR3: CASSYRDSLPNTEAFF

J: TRBJ1-5
D: TRBD1
V: TRBV28
CDR3: CASSPGTGGVNQPQHF

J: TRBJ2-7
D: TRBD1
V: TRBV7-9
CDR3: CASSSTGAIAYEQYF

J: TRBJ2-3
D: TRBD1
V: TRBV7-9
CDR3: CASRYHRGLSTDTQYF

J: TRBJ2-7
D: NA
V: TRBV5-4
CDR3: CASSLPRGEQYF

J: TRBJ1-2
D: TRBD1
V: TRBV30
CDR3: CAWSTGTGVNGYTF

J: TRBJ1-1
D: NA
V: TRBV15
CDR3: CATSRRAQANTEAFF

J: TRBJ2-5
D: NA
V: TRBV2
CDR3: CASRRGAGETQYF

J: TRBJ2-1
D: TRBD2
V: TRBV4-1
CDR3: CASSHPTSGVYNEQFF

J: TRBJ1-1
D: NA
V: TRBV7-9
CDR3: CASSLPQGPGKNTEAFF

J: TRBJ2-2
D: NA
V: TRBV5-4
CDR3: CASSLGMGLTTGELFF

J: TRBJ1-2
D: TRBD1
V: TRBV29-1
CDR3: CSVEDRGPDYGYTF

J: TRBJ2-1
D: TRBD2
V: TRBV5-4
CDR3: CASSLSGGAREQFF

J: TRBJ2-3
D: TRBD2
V: TRBV19
CDR3: CASMRLAGGSTDTQYF

J: TRBJ2-5
D: TRBD2
V: TRBV4-1
CDR3: CASSPRLAEETQYF

J: TRBJ1-2
D: NA
V: TRBV28
CDR3: CASSRVYGYTF

J: TRBJ1-4
D: NA
V: TRBV20-1
CDR3: CSAYRQEKLFF

J: TRBJ2-2
D: TRBD1
V: TRBV11-2
CDR3: CASRYYSGTGDTGELFF

J: TRBJ2-2
D: TRBD2
V: TRBV27
CDR3: CASSLTRQRTSGRLTGELFF

J: TRBJ2-7
D: NA
V: TRBV14
CDR3: CASSQDNRFYEQYF

J: TRBJ2-2
D: NA
V: TRBV5-6
CDR3: CASSLPGATGELFF

J: TRBJ1-5
D: NA
V: TRBV30
CDR3: CAWSRGTGFPNQPQHF

J: TRBJ1-4
D: NA
V: TRBV4-1
CDR3: CASSLPPEKLFF

J: TRBJ2-3
D: TRBD2
V: TRBV5-1
CDR3: CASRNLAASTDTQYF

J: TRBJ1-4
D: TRBD1
V: TRBV5-5
CDR3: CASSLVGQGDEKLFF

J: TRBJ2-5
D: NA
V: TRBV18
CDR3: CASSPLSSLETQYF

J: TRBJ1-1
D: NA
V: TRBV7-8
CDR3: CASSLYTRGTEAFF

J: TRBJ1-4
D: TRBD1
V: TRBV6-1
CDR3: CASSEGTGGPDKLFF

J: TRBJ2-7
D: TRBD1
V: TRBV7-2
CDR3: CASTSPPGQIFF

J: TRBJ1-1
D: NA
V: TRBV5-1
CDR3: CASSLVSFDTEAFF

J: TRBJ1-2
D: TRBD1
V: TRBV6-1
CDR3: CASSVQGANYGYTF